This T cell receptor (beta chain) appears in the sequencing data of a study of response to subunit inactivated influenza vaccine. General study points: The study's authors posited that every seasonal influenza vaccination enlists few new T cells.

Points on this clonotype: Antigen specificity is unknown.

TCRdb redid the calling of the RT-PCR reads with MiXCR, one entry per CDR3 protein. The data contain over 650,000 distinct CDR3 sequences, 15% to 20% of them singletons. The germline V gene has CDR1 PRHDT and CDR2 FYEKMQ (reference sequence). V was pared by 5 bases and J by 6 bases, with 14 bases between. The CDR3 is made up of 13 amino acids. This material consisted of PBMCs from blood, taken 5 days after vaccination. The source is a man over 45 who received an inactivated influenza vaccine. The rearrangement links TRBV13 to TRBJ2-7; D gene unclear. The DNA of the CDR3 is TGTGCCAGCAGCACCGGGCTCCTCTGCGAGCAGTACTTC. It specifies CASSTGLLCEQYF.